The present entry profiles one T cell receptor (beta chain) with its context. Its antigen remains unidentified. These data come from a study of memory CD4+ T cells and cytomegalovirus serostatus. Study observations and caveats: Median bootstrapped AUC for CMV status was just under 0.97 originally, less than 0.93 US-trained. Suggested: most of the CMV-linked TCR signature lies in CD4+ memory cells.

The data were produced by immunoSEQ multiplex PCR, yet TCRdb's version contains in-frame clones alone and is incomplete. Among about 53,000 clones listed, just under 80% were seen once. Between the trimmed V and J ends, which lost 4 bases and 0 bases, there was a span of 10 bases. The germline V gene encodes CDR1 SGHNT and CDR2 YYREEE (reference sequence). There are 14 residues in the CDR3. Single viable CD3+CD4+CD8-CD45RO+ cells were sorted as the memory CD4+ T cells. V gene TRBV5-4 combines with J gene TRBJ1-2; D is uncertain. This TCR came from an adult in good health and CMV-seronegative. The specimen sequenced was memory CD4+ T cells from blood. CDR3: CASSADITNYGYTF. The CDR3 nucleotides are TGTGCCAGCAGCGCCGACATCACTAACTATGGCTACACCTTC.